This entry lists 12 T cell receptor beta chains sequenced from one sample in a study of PD-L1 blockade in urothelial cancer. Time point of the sample: pretreatment peripheral blood. The assay was immunoSEQ multiplex PCR, and TCRdb's table has in-frame clones only and misses some. The repertoire has tens of thousands of clones, over 65% of them found once; the top ten carry 1% to 1.5%. The starting material was PBMCs, obtained around atezolizumab (anti-PD-L1) treatment. Receptors were obtained from a man in his fifties with urothelial cancer.

The rearrangement links TRBV5-8 to TRBJ1-1, with a weak D call TRBD1 (6 bases). This CDR3 is 15 amino acids long. Germline-derived CDR1 and CDR2 are SGHTS and YDEGEE. The V end was cut by 10 bases, the J end by 0 bases, with 19 bases between. Here the CDR3 DNA reads TGTGCCCCCGGACCTAACAGGGCTCTGAACACTGAAGCTTTCTTT. Amino acids: CAPGPNRALNTEAFF.

This clone has just one count. The chain links TRBV7-3 to TRBJ1-1; D unresolved. Germline V lookup: CDR1 SGHTA, CDR2 FQGTGA. The ends were cut back, 2 bases at V and 1 base at J, with 5 bases in the middle. There are 13 residues in the CDR3. This CDR3 is CASSLVQNTEAFF. The CDR3 DNA is TGTGCCAGCAGCTTAGTACAGAACACTGAAGCTTTCTTT.

The V gene is TRBV6-4, the J gene TRBJ2-1, with 11 bases identical to TRBD2. The CDR3 has 15 amino acids. The V gene's germline CDR1 is MRHNA and CDR2 SNTAGT. The V segment lost 4 bases and the J segment 6 bases; nucleotides outside the gene matches: 5. Here the CDR3 reads CASSVGLAESNEQFF. CDR3 bases: TGTGCCAGCAGTGTGGGACTAGCGGAAAGCAATGAGCAGTTCTTC.

Only one count was recorded for this clone. The chain is built from TRBV9 and TRBJ2-2; maybe TRBD1 (5 bases). The CDR3 is made up of 18 amino acids. V was clipped by 0 bases and J by 7 bases, with 22 bases between them. Germline CDR1 is SGDLS and CDR2 is YYNGEE. The CDR3, as DNA: TGTGCCAGCAGCGTAGCTACGAGCTGGGGCAGGGCAGGCGGGGAGCTGTTTTTT. Translation: CASSVATSWGRAGGELFF.

The chain links TRBV5-4 to TRBJ2-5, with 9 bases aligning to TRBD1. With 4 bases clipped from V and 5 bases from J, the junction kept 6 bases outside the gene matches. This CDR3 comprises 14 residues. The germline CDR1 and CDR2 sequences are SGHNT and YYREEE (reference sequence). Here the CDR3 DNA reads TGTGCCAGCAGCAGGGGACAGGGACGGGAGACCCAGTACTTC. Encoded protein: CASSRGQGRETQYF. Together with reference TRBV5-4 and TRBJ2-5, the CDR3 gives the full variable domain: ETGVTQSPTHLIKTRGQQVTLRCSSQSGHNTVSWYQQALGQGPQFIFQYYREEENGRGNFPPRFSGLQFPNYSSELNVNALELDDSALYLCASSRGQGRETQYFGPGTRLLVL.

This clone was recorded a few times. The chain employs TRBV4-1 and TRBJ1-1, with a possible D match to TRBD1 (6 bases). Germline lookup yields CDR1 MGHRA and CDR2 YSYEKL. The ends were cut back, 4 bases at V and 10 bases at J, with 19 bases in the middle. This CDR3 is built from 14 residues. The chain's CDR3 is CASSPPKANRVAFF. The CDR3 nucleotides are TGCGCCAGCAGCCCGCCAAAAGCAAACAGGGTAGCTTTCTTT.

The chain's CDR3 is CSVVGGYEQYF. CDR3 in DNA: TGCAGCGTTGTCGGGGGTTACGAGCAGTACTTC. The chain carries TRBV29-1 and TRBJ2-7, with a possible D match to TRBD2 (6 bases). Germline V gives CDR1 SQVTM, CDR2 ANQGSEA. The V end was cut by 4 bases, the J end by 4 bases, with 8 bases between. CDR3 length: 11 amino acids.

The CDR3 DNA reads TGCGCCAGCAGCTTGAGTCACGCTGCTAGCCGGCGGGGGCGGACCCAGTACTTC. Translation: CASSLSHAASRRGRTQYF. The chain is built from TRBV5-1 and TRBJ2-5; D possibly corresponds to TRBD2 (7 bases). V was shortened by 1 base and J by 7 bases, with 26 bases between the two germline ends. The V gene's germline CDR1 is SGHRS and CDR2 YFSETQ. The CDR3 has 18 amino acids. Full variable domain (rest looked up from reference TRBV5-1 and TRBJ2-5): KAGVTQTPRYLIKTRGQQVTLSCSPISGHRSVSWYQQTPGQGLQFLFEYFSETQRNKGNFPGRFSGRQFSNSRSEMNVSTLELGDSALYLCASSLSHAASRRGRTQYFGPGTRLLVL.

The V gene is TRBV25-1, the J gene TRBJ1-2, with D uncertain. The germline V gene has CDR1 MGHDK and CDR2 SYGVNS. The V and J ends lost 2 bases and 8 bases respectively, with 9 bases between them. The CDR3 contains 12 residues. CDR3 DNA sequence: TGTGCCAGCAGTGAAAGGACTTTGGGCTACACCTTC. This translates into CASSERTLGYTF.

CDR3 amino acids: CASRPGQTYNEQFF. CDR3 DNA: TGTGCCAGCAGGCCGGGACAAACCTACAATGAGCAGTTCTTC. V gene TRBV27 combines with J gene TRBJ2-1; a weak D match, TRBD1 (6 bases). From germline, CDR1 is MNHEY and CDR2 SMNVEV (reference sequence). Between the trimmed V and J ends, which lost 6 bases and 2 bases, there was a span of 11 bases. The CDR3 totals 14 residues.

In this sample, this clone turned up a few times. The rearrangement uses TRBV29-1 and TRBJ1-2; D is uncertain. This CDR3 region has 12 residues. The V and J ends lost 2 bases and 5 bases respectively, with 9 bases between them. CDR1 is SQVTM and CDR2 is ANQGSEA in the germline V gene. The CDR3 nucleotides read TGCAGCGTTGAAAGTGTCGAGTATGGCTACACCTTC. Its translation: CSVESVEYGYTF.

The chain joins TRBV12-5 to TRBJ1-1, with D tentatively TRBD1 (6 bases). CDR3 length: 15 residues. Trimming took off 0 bases at V and 2 bases at J, with 10 bases between the two ends. The germline V gene encodes CDR1 LGHNT and CDR2 FRNRAP. CDR3 sequence (DNA): TGTGCTAGTGGTTTGGTACAGGGTGGCAACACTGAAGCTTTCTTT. Protein sequence: CASGLVQGGNTEAFF.